This T cell receptor beta chain was documented in a study of OX40 agonist ivuxolimab in advanced cancers. Libraries were prepared by immunoSEQ multiplex PCR; TCRdb keeps only in-frame clonotypes and omits some of them. The data contain about 38,000 clones, roughly nine tenths of them singletons. This CDR3 has 15 residues. Germline V gene data show CDR1 as SGHDT and CDR2 as YYEEEE. J lost 1 base, V lost 0 bases, and 3 bases had no gene match. This receptor was obtained from an adult with an advanced solid tumor such as melanoma, head and neck, liver or kidney cancer. V usage is TRBV5-6 and J usage is TRBJ2-7; 8 bases match TRBD1. Source: CD4+ or CD8+ T cells sorted from blood, taken in a trial of the OX40 agonist ivuxolimab. CDR3 region: CASSLGRTGSYEQYF. CDR3 bases: TGTGCCAGCAGCTTGGGGCGGACAGGGTCCTACGAGCAGTACTTC.